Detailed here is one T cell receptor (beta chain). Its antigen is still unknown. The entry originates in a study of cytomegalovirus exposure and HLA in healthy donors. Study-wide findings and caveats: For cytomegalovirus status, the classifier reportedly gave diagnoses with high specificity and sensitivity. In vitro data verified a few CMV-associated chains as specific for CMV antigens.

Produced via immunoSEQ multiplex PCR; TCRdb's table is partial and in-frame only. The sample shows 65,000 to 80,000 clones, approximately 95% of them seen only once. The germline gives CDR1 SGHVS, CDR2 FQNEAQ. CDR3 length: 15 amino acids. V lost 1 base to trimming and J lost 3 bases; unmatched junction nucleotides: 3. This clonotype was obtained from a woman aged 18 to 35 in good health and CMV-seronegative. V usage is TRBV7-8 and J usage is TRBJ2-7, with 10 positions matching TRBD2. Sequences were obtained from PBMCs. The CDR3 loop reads CASSLVASGSYEQYF. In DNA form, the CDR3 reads TGTGCCAGCAGCTTAGTAGCTAGCGGGAGCTACGAGCAGTACTTC.